The T cell receptor beta chain under discussion was sequenced for a study of blood T cells in healthy people across ages. With a J-beta primer mix and a sample-barcoded 5' primer, a second PCR ran about 7 to 12 cycles. Each CDR3 protein is one row after TCRdb ran MiXCR on the 5' RACE reads. Altogether more than 1.4 million distinct CDR3 sequences are present, 42% being singletons, with the ten largest covering 6.5% to 10%. V lost 2 bases and J 8 bases, leaving 4 bases between the germline ends. The CDR3 is 11 amino acids. Researchers report isolating at least 6.5 million PBMCs per sample. The authors extracted at least 6 micrograms of total RNA per sample. This clonotype was counted many times.

The sequenced sample consisted of blood. The chain has TRBV12-3 or TRBV12-4 and TRBJ2-4; D is unresolved. This sequence was found in a woman aged 18-35 years in good health. CDR3 sequence (DNA): TGTGCCAGCAGTTTAAAGGACATTCAGTACTTC. Translation: CASSLKDIQYF.